Each of the 2 T cell receptor beta chains below was sequenced from the same sample in a study of tumor-infiltrating lymphocytes in primary liver carcinoma. Starting from 450 to 500 ng of total RNA, TCR beta cDNA was produced with a primer in the constant region. ARM-PCR was slightly modified, and three nested multiplex PCR rounds with it gave rise to the TCR beta libraries. A C-beta reverse primer was combined with TRBV1-TRBV30 forward primers in the first two PCR rounds, and each round had 10 cycles. MiXCR, run by TCRdb on the multiplex PCR reads, gives a single entry per CDR3 protein. There are more than 45,000 distinct CDR3 sequences in the sample; over 65% occur only once, and about 24% lies in the top ten. Bulk tissue was left unsorted, and RNA and DNA were co-extracted from roughly 20-30 mg of it. The specimen sequenced was liver tumor tissue from sampling region 5. Sample subset: tumor region T5, tumor centre. These TCRs come from a middle-aged man with primary liver carcinoma and hepatitis B virus infection.

On this clonotype: A read error may be the cause here, since a much bigger clone is one base away. The chain uses TRBV19 and TRBJ2-2; TRBD2 is a possible D gene (5 bases). CDR3 length equals 14 residues. Germline CDR1 and CDR2: LNHDA and SQIVND (reference sequence). This CDR3 reads CASSISATAGEMFF. In DNA form, the CDR3 reads TGTGCCAGTAGTATCTCAGCCACGGCCGGGGAGATGTTTTTT.

With regard to this clonotype: A much more abundant neighbour one base away suggests this may be a read error. The chain combines TRBV28 with TRBJ2-7; 11 bases align to TRBD1. The V gene's germline CDR1 is MDHEN and CDR2 SYDVKM. This CDR3 contains 14 residues. CDR3 sequence: CASSPGQGAGELYF. In nucleotides, the CDR3 is TGTGCCAGCAGTCCCGGACAGGGGGCGGGAGAGCTGTACTTC. The full variable domain, completed using reference TRBV28 and TRBJ2-7, is DVKVTQSSRYLVKRTGEKVFLECVQDMDHENMFWYRQDPGLGLRLIYFSYDVKMKEKGDIPEGYSVSREKKERFSLILESASTNQTSMYLCASSPGQGAGELYFGPGTRLTVT.